This TCR beta chain was obtained from a study of blood T cell repertoires in COVID-19. Across the study: Both acute and convalescent COVID-19 samples were obtained from the United States, Italy and Spain. PBMCs, B-cell-depleted T cells, or T cells provided the cDNA or gDNA that made up the material.

Original analysis: Nucleated cell number was recorded as an estimate derived from reference gene primer amplification. Repertoires were generated with immunoSEQ multiplex PCR, while TCRdb's copy carries only in-frame clones and drops some. Clone size and the V and J calls come from that table; the DNA yielded D and trimming. Of some 150,000 clones detected, under 85% appear once; the ten largest clones hold roughly 6.5%. The CDR3 has 17 residues. The sample taken for sequencing was peripheral blood. This receptor was obtained from a human donor in a cohort sampled during active COVID-19. This sequence joins TRBV12-1 and TRBJ2-1; the tabulated D call, TRBD1, remains unverified against the DNA. TRBV12-1 is flagged as a pseudogene. CDR3 in DNA: TGTGCCAGCAGCTTCCCGCTAGGGGACAGGGGATACAATGAGCAGTTCTTC. Amino acids: CASSFPLGDRGYNEQFF.